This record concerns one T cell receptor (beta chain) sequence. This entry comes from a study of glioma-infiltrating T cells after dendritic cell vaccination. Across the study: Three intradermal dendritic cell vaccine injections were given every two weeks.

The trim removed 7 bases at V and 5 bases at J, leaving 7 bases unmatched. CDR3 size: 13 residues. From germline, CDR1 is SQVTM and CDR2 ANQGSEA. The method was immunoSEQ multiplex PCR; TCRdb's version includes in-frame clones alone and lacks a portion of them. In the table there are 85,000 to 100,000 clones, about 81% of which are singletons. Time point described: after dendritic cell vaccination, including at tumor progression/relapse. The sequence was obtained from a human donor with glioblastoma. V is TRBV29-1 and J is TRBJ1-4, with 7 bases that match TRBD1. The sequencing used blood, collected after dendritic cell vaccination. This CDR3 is CSARTGINEKLFF. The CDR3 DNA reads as TGCAGCGCAAGGACAGGAATAAATGAAAAACTGTTTTTT.